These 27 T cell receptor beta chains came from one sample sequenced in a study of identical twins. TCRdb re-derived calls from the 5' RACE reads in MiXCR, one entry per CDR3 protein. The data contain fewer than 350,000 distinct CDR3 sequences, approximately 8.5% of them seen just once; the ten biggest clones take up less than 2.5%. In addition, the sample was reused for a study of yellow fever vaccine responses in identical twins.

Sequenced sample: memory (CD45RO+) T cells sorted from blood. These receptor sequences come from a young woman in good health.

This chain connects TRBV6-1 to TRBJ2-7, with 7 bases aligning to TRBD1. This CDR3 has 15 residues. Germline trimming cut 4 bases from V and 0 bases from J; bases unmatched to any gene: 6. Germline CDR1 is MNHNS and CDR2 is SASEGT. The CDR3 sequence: CASSAGAGGSYEQYF. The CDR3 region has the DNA TGTGCCAGCAGTGCTGGGGCAGGGGGCTCCTACGAGCAGTACTTC.

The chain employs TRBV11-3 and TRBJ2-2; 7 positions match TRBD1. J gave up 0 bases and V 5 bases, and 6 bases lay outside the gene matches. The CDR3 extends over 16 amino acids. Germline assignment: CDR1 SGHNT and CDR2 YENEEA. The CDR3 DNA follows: TGTGCCAGCAGCCCGGGACAGATACCGAACACCGGGGAGCTGTTTTTT. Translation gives CASSPGQIPNTGELFF.

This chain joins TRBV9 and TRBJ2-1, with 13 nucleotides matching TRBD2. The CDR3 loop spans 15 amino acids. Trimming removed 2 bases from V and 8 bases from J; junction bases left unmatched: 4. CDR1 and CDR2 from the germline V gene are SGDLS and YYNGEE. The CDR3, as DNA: TGTGCCAGCAGCGTGGGACTAGCGGGAAACGATGAGCAGTTCTTC. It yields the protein CASSVGLAGNDEQFF.

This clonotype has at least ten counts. Here the CDR3 reads CSARRGADTQYF. CDR3 sequence (DNA): TGCAGTGCCCGTCGGGGCGCAGATACGCAGTATTTT. The V gene is TRBV20-1, the J gene TRBJ2-3; D possibly uses TRBD1 or TRBD2 (5 bases each). V shed 6 bases and J shed 4 bases, with 11 bases lying between them. The CDR3 extends over 12 amino acids. The germline V gene encodes CDR1 DFQATT and CDR2 SNEGSKA (reference sequence).

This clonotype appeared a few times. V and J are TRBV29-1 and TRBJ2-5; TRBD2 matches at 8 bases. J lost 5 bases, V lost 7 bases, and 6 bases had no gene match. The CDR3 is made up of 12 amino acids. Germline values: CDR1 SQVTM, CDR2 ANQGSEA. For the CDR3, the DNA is TGCAGCGACCGTCGGGGGGGCGAGACCCAGTACTTC. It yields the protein CSDRRGGETQYF.

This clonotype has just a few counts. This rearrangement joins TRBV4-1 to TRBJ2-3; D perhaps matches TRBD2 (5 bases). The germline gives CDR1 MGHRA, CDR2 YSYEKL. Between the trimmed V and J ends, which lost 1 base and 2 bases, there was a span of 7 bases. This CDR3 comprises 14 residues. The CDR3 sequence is CASSQVGVTDTQYF. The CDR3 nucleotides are TGCGCCAGCAGCCAAGTCGGGGTCACAGATACGCAGTATTTT.

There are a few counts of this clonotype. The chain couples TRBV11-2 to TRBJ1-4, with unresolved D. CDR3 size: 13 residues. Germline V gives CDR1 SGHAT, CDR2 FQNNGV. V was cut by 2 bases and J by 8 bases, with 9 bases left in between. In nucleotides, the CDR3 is TGTGCCAGCAGCTTATACGTAGGGGAAAAACTGTTTTTT. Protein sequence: CASSLYVGEKLFF.

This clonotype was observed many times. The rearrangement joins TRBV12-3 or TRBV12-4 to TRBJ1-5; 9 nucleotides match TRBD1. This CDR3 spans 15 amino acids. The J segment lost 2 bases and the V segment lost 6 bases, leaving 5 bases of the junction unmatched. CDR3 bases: TGTGCCAGCAGGGTCGGACAGGGGCGCAATCAGCCCCAGCATTTT. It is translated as CASRVGQGRNQPQHF.

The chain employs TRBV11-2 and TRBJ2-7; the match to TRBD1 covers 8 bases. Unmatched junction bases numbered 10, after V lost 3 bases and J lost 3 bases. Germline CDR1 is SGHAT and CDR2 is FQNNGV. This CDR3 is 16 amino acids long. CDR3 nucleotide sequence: TGTGCCAGCAGCTTTGGCGTCGGACAGGGAAGCTACGAGCAGTACGTC. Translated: CASSFGVGQGSYEQYV.

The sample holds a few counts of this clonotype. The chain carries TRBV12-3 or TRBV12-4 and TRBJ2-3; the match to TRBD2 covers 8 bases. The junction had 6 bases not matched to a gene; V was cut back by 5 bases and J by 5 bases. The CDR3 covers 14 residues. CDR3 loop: CASSEAGVGDTQYF. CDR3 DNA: TGTGCCAGCAGTGAAGCGGGAGTAGGAGATACGCAGTATTTT.

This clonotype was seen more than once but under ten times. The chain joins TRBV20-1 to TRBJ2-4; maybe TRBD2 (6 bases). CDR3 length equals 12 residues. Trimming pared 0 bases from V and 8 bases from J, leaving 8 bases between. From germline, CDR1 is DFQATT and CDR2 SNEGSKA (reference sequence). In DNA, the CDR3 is TGCAGTGCTAGAGATTGGAGGGACATTCAGTACTTC. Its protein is CSARDWRDIQYF.

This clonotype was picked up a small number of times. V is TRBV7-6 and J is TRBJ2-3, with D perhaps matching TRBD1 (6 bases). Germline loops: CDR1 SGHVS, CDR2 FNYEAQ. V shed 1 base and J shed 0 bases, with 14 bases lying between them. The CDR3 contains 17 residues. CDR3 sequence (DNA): TGTGCCAGCAGCTTAGGAGTAGGGGGAGTAAGCACAGATACGCAGTATTTT. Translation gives CASSLGVGGVSTDTQYF.

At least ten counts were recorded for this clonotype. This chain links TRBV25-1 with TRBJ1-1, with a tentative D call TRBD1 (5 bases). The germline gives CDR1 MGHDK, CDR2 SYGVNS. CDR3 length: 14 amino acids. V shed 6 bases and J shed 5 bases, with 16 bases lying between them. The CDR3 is CASRRGVPGTEAFF. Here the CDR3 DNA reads TGTGCCAGCAGAAGGGGAGTGCCTGGGACTGAAGCTTTCTTT. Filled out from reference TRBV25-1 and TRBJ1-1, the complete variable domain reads EADIYQTPRYLVIGTGKKITLECSQTMGHDKMYWYQQDPGMELHLIHYSYGVNSTEKGDLSSESTVSRIRTEHFPLTLESARPSHTSQYLCASRRGVPGTEAFFGQGTRLTVV.

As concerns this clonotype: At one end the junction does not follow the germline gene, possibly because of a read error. CDR3: CCARDPGTSGRARNEQFF. The CDR3 DNA reads as TGCTGTGCTAGAGATCCGGGAACTAGCGGGAGGGCCCGCAATGAGCAGTTCTTC. The chain uses TRBV20-1 and TRBJ2-1, with 13 bases matching TRBD2. The germline V gene encodes CDR1 DFQATT and CDR2 SNEGSKA (reference sequence). The CDR3 contains 18 residues.

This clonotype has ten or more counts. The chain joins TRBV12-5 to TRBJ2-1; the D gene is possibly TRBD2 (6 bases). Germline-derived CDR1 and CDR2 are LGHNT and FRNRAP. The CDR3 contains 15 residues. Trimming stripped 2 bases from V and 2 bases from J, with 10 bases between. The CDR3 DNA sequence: TGTGCTAGTGGTTTGTATGGGGGGACCTACAATGAGCAGTTCTTC. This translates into CASGLYGGTYNEQFF.

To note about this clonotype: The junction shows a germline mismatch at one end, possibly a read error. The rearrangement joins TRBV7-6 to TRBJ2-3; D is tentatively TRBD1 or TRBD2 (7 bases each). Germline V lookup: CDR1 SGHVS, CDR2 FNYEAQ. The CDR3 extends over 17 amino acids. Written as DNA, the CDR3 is TGTCCCAGCAGCTTAGGGGGCGGGAGAGGTGGCACAGATACGCAGTATTTT. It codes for CPSSLGGGRGGTDTQYF.

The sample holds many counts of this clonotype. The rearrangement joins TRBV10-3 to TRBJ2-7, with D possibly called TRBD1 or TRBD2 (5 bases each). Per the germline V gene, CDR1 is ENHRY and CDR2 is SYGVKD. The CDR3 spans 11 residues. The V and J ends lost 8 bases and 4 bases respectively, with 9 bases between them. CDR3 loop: CAIGDGYEQYF. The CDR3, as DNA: TGTGCCATCGGGGACGGATACGAGCAGTACTTC.

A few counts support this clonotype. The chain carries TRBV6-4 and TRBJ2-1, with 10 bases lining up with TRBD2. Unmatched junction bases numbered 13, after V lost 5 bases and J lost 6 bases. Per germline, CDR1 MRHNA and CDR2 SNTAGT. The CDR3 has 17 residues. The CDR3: CASSPTAGGPSVNEQFF. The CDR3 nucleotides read TGTGCCAGCAGTCCGACAGCGGGGGGGCCCTCGGTCAATGAGCAGTTCTTC.

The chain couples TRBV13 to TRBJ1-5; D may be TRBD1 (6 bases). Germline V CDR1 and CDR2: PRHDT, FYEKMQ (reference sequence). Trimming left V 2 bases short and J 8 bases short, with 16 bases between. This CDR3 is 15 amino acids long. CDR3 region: CASSLSNRVGEPQHF. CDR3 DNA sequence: TGTGCCAGCAGCTTATCTAACAGGGTTGGGGAGCCCCAGCATTTT. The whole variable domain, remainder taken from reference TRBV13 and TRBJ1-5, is AAGVIQSPRHLIKEKRETATLKCYPIPRHDTVYWYQQGPGQDPQFLISFYEKMQSDKGSIPDRFSAQQFSDYHSELNMSSLELGDSALYFCASSLSNRVGEPQHFGDGTRLSIL.

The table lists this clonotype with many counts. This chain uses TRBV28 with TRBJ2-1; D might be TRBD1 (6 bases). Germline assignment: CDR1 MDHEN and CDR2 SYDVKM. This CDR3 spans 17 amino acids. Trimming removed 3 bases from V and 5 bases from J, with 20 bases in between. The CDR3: CASSFKPPTGRHNEQFF. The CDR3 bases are TGTGCCAGCAGTTTTAAGCCCCCGACAGGCCGACACAATGAGCAGTTCTTC.

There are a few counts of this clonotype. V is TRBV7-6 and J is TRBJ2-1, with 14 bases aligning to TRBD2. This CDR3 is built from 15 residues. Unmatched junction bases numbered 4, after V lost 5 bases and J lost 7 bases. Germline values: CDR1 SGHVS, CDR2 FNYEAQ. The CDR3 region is CASSTRTSGRNEQFF. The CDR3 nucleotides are TGTGCCAGCAGCACCCGGACTAGCGGGAGGAATGAGCAGTTCTTC.

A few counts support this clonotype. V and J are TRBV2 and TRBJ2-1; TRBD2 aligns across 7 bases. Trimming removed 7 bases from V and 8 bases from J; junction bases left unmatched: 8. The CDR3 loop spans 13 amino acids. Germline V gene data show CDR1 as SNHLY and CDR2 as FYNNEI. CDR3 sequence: CASTKLAGDEQFF. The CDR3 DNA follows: TGTGCCAGCACCAAACTGGCGGGAGATGAGCAGTTCTTC.

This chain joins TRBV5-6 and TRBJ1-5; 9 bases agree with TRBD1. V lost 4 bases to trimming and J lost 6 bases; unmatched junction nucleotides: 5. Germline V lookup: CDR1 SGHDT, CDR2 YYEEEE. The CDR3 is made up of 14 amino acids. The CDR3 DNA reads TGTGCCAGCAGCCGTGGGACAGGGTCTCAGCCCCAGCATTTT. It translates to CASSRGTGSQPQHF.

The chain's CDR3 is CASSSRIGRSGYF. In DNA, the CDR3 is TGTGCCAGCAGCTCACGTATCGGACGGAGCGGGTACTTC. This chain uses TRBV21-1 with TRBJ2-5; the DNA was not used to check the table's D call, TRBD2. TRBV21-1 is a pseudogene locus. CDR3 length: 13 residues.

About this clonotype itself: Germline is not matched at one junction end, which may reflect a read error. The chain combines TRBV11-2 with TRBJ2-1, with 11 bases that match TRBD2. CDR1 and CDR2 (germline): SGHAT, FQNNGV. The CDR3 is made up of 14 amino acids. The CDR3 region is CASSFSGGGNEKFF. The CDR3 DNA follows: TGTGCCAGCAGCTTTAGCGGGGGGGGCAATGAGAAGTTCTTC.

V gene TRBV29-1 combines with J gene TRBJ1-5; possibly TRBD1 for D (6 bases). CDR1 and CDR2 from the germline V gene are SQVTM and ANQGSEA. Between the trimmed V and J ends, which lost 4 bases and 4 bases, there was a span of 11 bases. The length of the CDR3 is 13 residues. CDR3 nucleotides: TGCAGCGTTGGGGAGGGGGGAAATCAGCCCCAGCATTTT. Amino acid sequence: CSVGEGGNQPQHF.

The CDR3 nucleotides are TGTGCCAGCTCACCACCCAGATCCTACGAGCAGTACTTC. Its protein product is CASSPPRSYEQYF. The V gene is TRBV18, the J gene TRBJ2-7; D ambiguous. CDR1 and CDR2 from the germline V gene are KGHSH and LQKENI. V lost 0 bases and J 1 base, leaving 4 bases between the germline ends. The length of the CDR3 is 13 residues.